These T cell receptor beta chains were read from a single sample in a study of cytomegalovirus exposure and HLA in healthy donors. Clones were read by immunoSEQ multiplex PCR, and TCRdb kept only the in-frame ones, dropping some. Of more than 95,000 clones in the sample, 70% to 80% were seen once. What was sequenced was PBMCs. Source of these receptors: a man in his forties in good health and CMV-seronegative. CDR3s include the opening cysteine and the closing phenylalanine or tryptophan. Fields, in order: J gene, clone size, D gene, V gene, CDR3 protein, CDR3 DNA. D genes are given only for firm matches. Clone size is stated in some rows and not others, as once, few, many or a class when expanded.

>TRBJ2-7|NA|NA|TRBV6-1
CASSEEQLGSYEQYF
TGTGCCAGCAGTGAAGAACAGTTGGGCTCCTACGAGCAGTACTTC
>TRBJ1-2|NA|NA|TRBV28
CASETGRYYGYTF
TGTGCCAGTGAGACAGGCCGCTACTATGGCTACACCTTC
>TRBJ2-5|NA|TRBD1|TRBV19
CASSPQGGQIISETQYF
TGTGCCAGTAGCCCACAGGGGGGACAGATTATCAGTGAGACCCAGTACTTC
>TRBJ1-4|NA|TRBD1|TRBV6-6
CASSPGQGREKLFF
TGTGCCAGCAGTCCGGGACAGGGAAGGGAAAAACTGTTTTTT
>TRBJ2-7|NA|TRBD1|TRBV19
CASSSRTGATRRNYEQYF
TGTGCCAGTAGCTCGAGGACAGGGGCTACACGGAGGAACTACGAGCAGTACTTC
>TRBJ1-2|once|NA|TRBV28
CASSLLGGYGYTF
TGTGCCAGCAGTTTATTGGGAGGATATGGCTACACCTTC
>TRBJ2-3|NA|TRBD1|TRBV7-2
CASNGGQGRTDTQYF
TGTGCCAGCAACGGAGGACAGGGCCGCACAGATACGCAGTATTTT
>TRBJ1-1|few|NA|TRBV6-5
CAGRRAGTHEAFF
TGTGCCGGCCGGAGGGCCGGAACACATGAAGCTTTCTTT
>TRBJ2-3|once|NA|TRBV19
CASSIGLASTDTQYF
TGTGCCAGTAGTATAGGGCTAGCGAGCACAGATACGCAGTATTTT
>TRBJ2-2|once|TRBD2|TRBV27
CASSPLAGGRVGELFF
TGTGCCAGCAGTCCCTTAGCGGGAGGACGGGTCGGGGAGCTGTTTTTT
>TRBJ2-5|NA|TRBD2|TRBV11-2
CASSLGLAGVETQYF
TGTGCCAGCAGCTTAGGTCTAGCGGGCGTAGAGACCCAGTACTTC
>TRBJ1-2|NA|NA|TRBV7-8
CASSLARTEIYGYTF
TGTGCCAGCAGCTTAGCGAGGACAGAGATCTATGGCTACACCTTC
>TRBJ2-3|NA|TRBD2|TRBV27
CASSLWTSGATDTQYF
TGTGCCAGCAGTTTATGGACTAGCGGGGCCACAGATACGCAGTATTTT
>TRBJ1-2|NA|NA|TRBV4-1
CASSPQWGDYGYTF
TGCGCCAGCAGCCCCCAGTGGGGGGACTATGGCTACACCTTC
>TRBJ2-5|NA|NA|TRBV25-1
CASSEYRVVGTETQYF
TGTGCCAGCAGTGAATACAGGGTTGTGGGCACTGAGACCCAGTACTTC
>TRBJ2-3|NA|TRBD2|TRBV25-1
CASSEFSGGREDTQYF
TGTGCCAGCAGTGAATTCTCGGGGGGAAGGGAAGATACGCAGTATTTT
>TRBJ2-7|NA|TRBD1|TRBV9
CASSVARTGGEQYF
TGTGCCAGCAGCGTAGCAAGGACAGGGGGTGAGCAGTACTTC
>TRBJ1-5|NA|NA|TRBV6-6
CASSYSRGGPQHF
TGTGCCAGCAGTTACTCGAGGGGGGGGCCCCAGCATTTT
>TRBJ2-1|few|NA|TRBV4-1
CASSLRYNEQFF
TGCGCCAGCAGCCTCAGGTACAATGAGCAGTTCTTC
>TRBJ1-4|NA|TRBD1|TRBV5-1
CASSPGTGSVRLFF
TGCGCCAGCAGCCCCGGGACAGGGTCCGTTAGGCTGTTTTTT
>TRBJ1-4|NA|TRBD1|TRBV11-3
CASSPNRGANEKLFF
TGTGCCAGCAGCCCAAACAGGGGTGCTAATGAAAAACTGTTTTTT
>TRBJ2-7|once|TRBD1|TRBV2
CASSPRDSSHEQYF
TGTGCCAGCTCACCCCGGGACAGTTCCCACGAGCAGTACTTC
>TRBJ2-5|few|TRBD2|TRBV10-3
CAISDPGLDPGETQYF
TGTGCCATCAGTGATCCCGGACTAGATCCCGGGGAGACCCAGTACTTC
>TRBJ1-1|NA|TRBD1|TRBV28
CASIEQGKTEAFF
TGTGCCAGCATCGAACAGGGGAAAACTGAAGCTTTCTTT
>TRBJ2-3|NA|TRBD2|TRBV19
CASRTPRASGSESDTQYF
TGTGCCAGTAGAACACCTAGGGCTAGCGGGAGTGAGTCAGATACGCAGTATTTT
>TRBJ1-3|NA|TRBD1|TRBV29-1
CSVDDRDSGNTIYF
TGCAGCGTTGATGACAGGGACTCTGGAAACACCATATATTTT
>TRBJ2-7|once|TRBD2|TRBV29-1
CSVEDSAGGPGYEQYF
TGCAGCGTTGAAGATTCAGCGGGAGGGCCCGGCTACGAGCAGTACTTC
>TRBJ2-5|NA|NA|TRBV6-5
CASSSSGWGETQYF
TGTGCCAGCAGTTCGAGCGGGTGGGGAGAGACCCAGTACTTC
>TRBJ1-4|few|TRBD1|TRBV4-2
CASSQAGQGVEKLFF
TGTGCCAGCAGCCAAGCGGGACAGGGTGTGGAAAAACTGTTTTTT
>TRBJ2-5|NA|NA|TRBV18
CASSPPPGETQYF
TGTGCCAGCTCACCACCCCCGGGAGAGACCCAGTACTTC
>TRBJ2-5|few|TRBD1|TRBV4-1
CASSQDFIRGRFGKTQYF
TGCGCCAGCAGCCAAGATTTTATAAGGGGGCGCTTTGGCAAGACCCAGTACTTC
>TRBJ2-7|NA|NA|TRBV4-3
CASSQDTGLRSYEQYF
TGCGCCAGCAGCCAAGATACCGGACTAAGGTCCTACGAGCAGTACTTC
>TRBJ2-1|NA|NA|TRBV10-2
CASSESHYNEQFF
TGCGCCAGCAGTGAGTCTCACTACAATGAGCAGTTCTTC
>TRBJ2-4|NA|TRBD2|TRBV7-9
CASSLEAGEVKNIQYF
TGTGCCAGCAGCTTAGAAGCGGGAGAGGTCAAAAACATTCAGTACTTC
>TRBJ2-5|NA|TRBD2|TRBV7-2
CASSLVGSGGAGETQYF
TGTGCCAGCAGCCTAGTGGGTAGCGGGGGGGCCGGGGAGACCCAGTACTTC
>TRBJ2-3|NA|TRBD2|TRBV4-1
CASSQEGQRGDHTDTQYF
TGCGCCAGCAGCCAAGAGGGCCAGCGGGGGGACCACACAGATACGCAGTATTTT
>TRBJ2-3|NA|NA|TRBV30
CAWSRRERDTQYF
TGTGCCTGGAGTCGGAGGGAGCGAGATACGCAGTATTTT
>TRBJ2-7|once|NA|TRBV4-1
CASSQAQPRSEQYF
TGCGCCAGCAGCCAAGCCCAGCCGCGGTCCGAGCAGTACTTC
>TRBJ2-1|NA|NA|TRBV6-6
CASSYSASPSYNEQFF
TGTGCCAGCAGTTACTCGGCTAGCCCATCCTACAATGAGCAGTTCTTC
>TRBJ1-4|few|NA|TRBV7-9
CASSPGRSATNEKLFF
TGTGCCAGCAGCCCGGGAAGGAGCGCAACTAATGAAAAACTGTTTTTT
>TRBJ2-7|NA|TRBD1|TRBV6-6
CASSPGTGTSYEQYF
TGTGCCAGCAGCCCCGGGACAGGGACATCCTACGAGCAGTACTTC
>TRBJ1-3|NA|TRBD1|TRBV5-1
CASSYDRGLSSGNTIYF
TGCGCCAGCAGCTACGACAGGGGGCTCAGCTCTGGAAACACCATATATTTT
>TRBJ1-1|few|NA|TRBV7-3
CASSPQGAMNTEAFF
TGTGCCAGCAGTCCTCAGGGTGCCATGAACACTGAAGCTTTCTTT
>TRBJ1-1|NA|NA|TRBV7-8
CASSLPLSGSGTEAFF
TGTGCCAGCAGCTTACCTCTCTCGGGGAGTGGCACTGAAGCTTTCTTT
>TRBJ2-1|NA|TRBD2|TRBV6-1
CASSVGLAGDPSYNEQFF
TGTGCCAGCAGTGTTGGGCTAGCGGGAGACCCCTCCTACAATGAGCAGTTCTTC
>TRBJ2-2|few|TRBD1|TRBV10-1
CASSDSGGSTGELFF
TGCGCCAGCAGTGATTCAGGGGGCAGCACCGGGGAGCTGTTTTTT
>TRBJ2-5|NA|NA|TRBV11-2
CASSLRDSRDF
TGTGCCAGCAGCTTACGGGACTCTAGGGACTTC
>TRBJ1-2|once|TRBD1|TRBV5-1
CASSLAGTGRTRDGYTF
TGCGCCAGCAGCTTGGCCGGGACAGGGCGGACCCGCGATGGCTACACCTTC
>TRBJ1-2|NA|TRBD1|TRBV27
CASSLNRQGTPNYGYTF
TGTGCCAGCAGTTTAAATAGACAGGGGACCCCTAACTATGGCTACACCTTC
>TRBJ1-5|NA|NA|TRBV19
CASSQGDQPQHF
TGTGCCAGTAGTCAGGGCGATCAGCCCCAGCATTTT
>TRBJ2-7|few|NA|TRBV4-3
CASSQDWGQGSSYEQYF
TGCGCCAGCAGCCAAGACTGGGGGCAGGGAAGCTCCTACGAGCAGTACTTC
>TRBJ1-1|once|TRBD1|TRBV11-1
CASKGGQGIVNTEAFF
TGTGCCAGCAAAGGGGGACAGGGAATTGTGAACACTGAAGCTTTCTTT
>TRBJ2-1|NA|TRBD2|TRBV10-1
CASSEGLAGGWSYNEQFF
TGCGCCAGCAGTGAGGGACTAGCGGGAGGATGGTCCTACAATGAGCAGTTCTTC
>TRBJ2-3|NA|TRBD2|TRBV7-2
CASSYLAGGYTDTQYF
TGTGCCAGCAGCTATTTAGCGGGGGGGTACACAGATACGCAGTATTTT
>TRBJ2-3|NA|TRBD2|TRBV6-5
CASTETSGRTDTQYF
TGTGCCAGCACTGAGACTAGCGGTCGCACAGATACGCAGTATTTT
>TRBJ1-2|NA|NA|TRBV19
CASSEQSYGYTF
TGTGCCAGTAGTGAACAGAGCTATGGCTACACCTTC
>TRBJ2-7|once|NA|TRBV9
CASSVGSANTYEQYF
TGTGCCAGCAGCGTAGGTAGCGCCAATACCTACGAGCAGTACTTC
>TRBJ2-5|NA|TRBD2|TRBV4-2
CASSQDPGGGETQYF
TGTGCCAGCAGCCAAGATCCTGGCGGGGGGGAGACCCAGTACTTC